A single sample is the source of the 20 T cell receptor beta chains below, sequenced in a study of a mutant IDH1 vaccine in newly diagnosed glioma. This sample's time point: baseline, week 1 (first vaccination visit). The treatment was: pre-vaccination baseline after standard-of-care therapy. Some clones are missing from TCRdb's copy, which holds only in-frame ones; the method was immunoSEQ multiplex PCR. The repertoire has some 67,000 clones, about four fifths of them found once; the top ten carry over 4%. The sample here was peripheral blood mononuclear cells (PBMCs), taken from a glioma patient treated with radiotherapy, temozolomide or both. The receptors originated from a woman aged 18 to 35 with glioma. Some clones in this sample may be carry-over from other donors' samples.

The chain employs TRBV11-3 and TRBJ1-1, with D possibly matching TRBD1 (5 bases). The CDR3 extends over 16 amino acids. Between the trimmed V and J ends, which lost 1 base and 3 bases, there was a span of 15 bases. From germline, CDR1 is SGHNT and CDR2 YENEEA. CDR3 in DNA: TGTGCCAGCAGCTTAGTTCTATCAGGGCTGGACACTGAAGCTTTCTTT. Its protein product is CASSLVLSGLDTEAFF. Drawing the rest from reference TRBV11-3 and TRBJ1-1, the complete variable domain is EAGVVQSPRYKIIEKKQPVAFWCNPISGHNTLYWYLQNLGQGPELLIRYENEEAVDDSQLPKDRFSAERLKGVDSTLKIQPAELGDSAVYLCASSLVLSGLDTEAFFGQGTRLTVV.

The J gene is TRBJ1-3, the V gene TRBV7-3, with 10 positions matching TRBD1. The CDR3 is 15 amino acids. Germline V lookup: CDR1 SGHTA, CDR2 FQGTGA. With V trimmed by 5 bases and J by 7 bases, 8 bases remained unmatched. CDR3 nucleotides: TGTGCCAGCAGCCTCCGGGGACAGGGGAATAACACCATATATTTT. Its protein product is CASSLRGQGNNTIYF.

The V call is TRBV30, the J call TRBJ1-4; D ambiguous. The V end lost 3 bases, the J end lost 8 bases, and 16 bases lay between the germline ends. This CDR3 is 14 amino acids long. Germline V lookup: CDR1 GTSNPN, CDR2 SVGIG (reference sequence). CDR3 bases: TGTGCCTGGAGGAAAGTTAGGGTTGGCGAAAAACTGTTTTTT. Translating gives CAWRKVRVGEKLFF.

This rearrangement joins TRBV7-2 to TRBJ1-1, with D maybe TRBD1 (6 bases). The CDR3 runs to 14 residues. Germline CDR1 reads SGHTA; CDR2 reads FQGNSA. V lost 5 bases and J 1 base, leaving 11 bases between the germline ends. The CDR3 loop reads CASSLGQPNTEAFF. Here the CDR3 DNA reads TGTGCCAGCAGCCTCGGACAGCCGAACACTGAAGCTTTCTTT.

The rearrangement joins TRBV6-5 to TRBJ2-7; the match to TRBD1 covers 12 bases. Unmatched junction bases numbered 2, after V lost 6 bases and J lost 2 bases. The CDR3 contains 14 residues. Germline-derived CDR1 and CDR2 are MNHEY and SVGAGI. CDR3 sequence: CASSGTGGPYEQYF. The CDR3 DNA sequence: TGTGCCAGCAGCGGGACAGGGGGCCCCTACGAGCAGTACTTC.

The chain is built from TRBV10-3 and TRBJ2-7; D is uncertain. This CDR3 comprises 15 residues. Between the trimmed V and J ends, which lost 0 bases and 0 bases, there was a span of 9 bases. From germline, CDR1 is ENHRY and CDR2 SYGVKD. The CDR3 DNA is TGTGCCATCAGTGAGTCAGCAGGAAACTCCTACGAGCAGTACTTC. Protein: CAISESAGNSYEQYF.

This clone was counted a few times. This chain joins TRBV6-5 and TRBJ2-5; 10 nucleotides agree with TRBD2. Trimming removed 4 bases from V and 4 bases from J; junction bases left unmatched: 3. This CDR3 contains 14 residues. Per the germline V gene, CDR1 is MNHEY and CDR2 is SVGAGI. CDR3 amino acids: CASSSRLAGETQYF. The CDR3 DNA follows: TGTGCCAGCAGTTCTCGACTAGCGGGAGAGACCCAGTACTTC.

This clone has a single count. The CDR3 sequence: CASSEGKRDYTF. The CDR3 region has the DNA TGTGCCAGCAGTGAAGGGAAGCGAGACTACACCTTC. The rearrangement joins TRBV25-1 to TRBJ1-2; D unresolved. The germline V gene encodes CDR1 MGHDK and CDR2 SYGVNS. V lost 2 bases and J lost 10, with 11 bases in between. The CDR3 contains 12 residues.

This clone was found once. The CDR3: CSVERGDSSTDTQYF. The CDR3 DNA reads TGCAGCGTTGAAAGGGGTGACAGTAGCACAGATACGCAGTATTTT. The chain couples TRBV29-1 to TRBJ2-3; a weak D match, TRBD1 (5 bases). The CDR3 contains 15 residues. V gave up 2 bases and J gave up 0 bases, with 12 bases separating them. Germline-derived CDR1 and CDR2 are SQVTM and ANQGSEA.

The genes are TRBV4-3 and TRBJ1-1, with D possibly matching TRBD1 (6 bases). CDR3 length equals 16 residues. From germline, CDR1 is LGHNA and CDR2 YSLEER. Trimming removed 0 bases from V and 3 bases from J, with 14 bases in between. The CDR3 spells CASSQDFGGSDTEAFF. For the CDR3, the DNA is TGCGCCAGCAGCCAAGATTTCGGGGGCTCGGACACTGAAGCTTTCTTT.

This clone was counted only a few times. This chain links TRBV5-1 with TRBJ1-1, with 7 bases lining up with TRBD1. CDR3 length: 14 residues. The ends lost 4 bases at V and 11 bases at J; junction bases unmatched: 14. Per the germline V gene, CDR1 is SGHRS and CDR2 is YFSETQ. Here the CDR3 reads CASSLEGADSRAFF. The DNA for the CDR3 is TGCGCCAGCAGCCTCGAGGGGGCAGATTCGAGGGCTTTCTTT.

The chain joins TRBV9 to TRBJ2-7; 9 nucleotides agree with TRBD2. Germline-derived CDR1 and CDR2 are SGDLS and YYNGEE. Losses at the gene ends were 3 bases for V and 2 bases for J; bases not matched to a gene: 6. This CDR3 region has 15 residues. CDR3 in DNA: TGTGCCAGCAGCGCTTCCGGGACTAGCCCCTACGAGCAGTACTTC. It is translated as CASSASGTSPYEQYF.

The chain has TRBV5-4 and TRBJ1-2; D is perhaps TRBD1 (5 bases). V shed 0 bases and J shed 4 bases, with 10 bases lying between them. The CDR3 spans 14 residues. CDR1 is SGHNT, CDR2 YYREEE, per germline (reference sequence). The CDR3 coding sequence is TGTGCCAGCAGCTTGGGACAGCACCTCTATGGCTACACCTTC. It yields the protein CASSLGQHLYGYTF.

This clone was detected a few times. CDR3 loop: CAWRPQGEKLFF. For the CDR3, the DNA is TGTGCCTGGAGGCCCCAGGGTGAAAAACTGTTTTTT. The chain is built from TRBV30 and TRBJ1-4; a possible D gene is TRBD1 (5 bases). V was shortened by 3 bases and J by 7 bases, with 9 bases between the two germline ends. Germline V gene lookup returns CDR1 GTSNPN and CDR2 SVGIG (reference sequence). The CDR3 covers 12 residues.

Only a few counts were recorded for this clone. The rearrangement links TRBV2 to TRBJ1-6; 9 nucleotides match TRBD1. This CDR3 comprises 14 residues. With 6 bases clipped from V and 10 bases from J, the junction kept 7 bases outside the gene matches. Germline assignment: CDR1 SNHLY and CDR2 FYNNEI. CDR3 nucleotide sequence: TGTGCCAGCAGGAGGGGACAGGGAGGATCACCCCTCCACTTT. This codes for CASRRGQGGSPLHF.

V gene TRBV7-8 combines with J gene TRBJ2-3, with a tentative D call TRBD1 (6 bases). CDR1 SGHVS and CDR2 FQNEAQ come from the germline V gene. The CDR3 contains 13 residues. Between the trimmed V and J ends, which lost 5 bases and 3 bases, there was a span of 9 bases. CDR3 coding DNA: TGTGCCAGCAGCCCCAGGGGAACAGATACGCAGTATTTT. Encoded protein: CASSPRGTDTQYF. The full variable domain, its missing parts supplied by reference TRBV7-8 and TRBJ2-3, is GAGVSQSPRYKVAKRGQDVALRCDPISGHVSLFWYQQALGQGPEFLTYFQNEAQLDKSGLPSDRFFAERPEGSVSTLKIQRTQQEDSAVYLCASSPRGTDTQYFGPGTRLTVL.

There are a few counts of this clone. This rearrangement joins TRBV7-2 to TRBJ1-1, with D perhaps matching TRBD1 (6 bases). The CDR3 is 15 amino acids. Germline-derived CDR1 and CDR2 are SGHTA and FQGNSA. The ends were cut back, 2 bases at V and 0 bases at J, with 10 bases in the middle. The CDR3 DNA follows: TGTGCCAGCAGCTTAAGGACAGTCATGAACACTGAAGCTTTCTTT. Its protein is CASSLRTVMNTEAFF.

V and J are TRBV6-1 and TRBJ1-6; D is unclear. The CDR3 runs 14 residues. V was pared by 2 bases and J by 9 bases, with 11 bases between. Germline assignment: CDR1 MNHNS and CDR2 SASEGT. The chain's CDR3 is CASSESRIGSPLHF. CDR3 nucleotides: TGTGCCAGCAGTGAATCCAGGATCGGTTCACCCCTCCACTTT.

The V call is TRBV29-1, the J call TRBJ1-1, with 7 bases aligning to TRBD1. With V trimmed by 3 bases and J by 1 base, 2 bases remained unmatched. Germline V gene sequence: CDR1 SQVTM, CDR2 ANQGSEA. The CDR3 totals 13 residues. CDR3 bases: TGCAGCGTTGATGGGACAGCGAACACTGAAGCTTTCTTT. Translated, it gives CSVDGTANTEAFF.

The chain couples TRBV29-1 to TRBJ1-1; D is perhaps TRBD1 (6 bases). Germline CDR1 reads SQVTM; CDR2 reads ANQGSEA. This CDR3 has 14 amino acids. With 7 bases removed from V and 1 base from J, the gap between germline ends came to 16 bases. The CDR3 reads CSASGGGGNTEAFF. The CDR3 DNA follows: TGCAGCGCCTCCGGGGGAGGGGGGAACACTGAAGCTTTCTTT.